The next 2 T cell receptor beta chains were all read from a single sample in a study of blood T cell repertoires in COVID-19. Generated by immunoSEQ multiplex PCR, the TCRdb table keeps only in-frame clones and is missing some. Here the sample spans approximately 93,000 clones, about 87% being singletons. The sequencing input was peripheral blood. These receptors all come from a man in his fifties or sixties with acute or convalescent COVID-19.

The chain employs TRBV5-4 and TRBJ2-5; a possible D gene is TRBD2 (5 bases). CDR1 is SGHNT, CDR2 YYREEE, per germline (reference sequence). The CDR3 sequence is 12 residues long. V shed 6 bases and J shed 0 bases, with 6 bases lying between them. The CDR3 DNA reads TGTGCCAGCAAGAGGGACCAAGAGACCCAGTACTTC. Translating gives CASKRDQETQYF. The variable domain in full, completed from reference TRBV5-4 and TRBJ2-5, reads ETGVTQSPTHLIKTRGQQVTLRCSSQSGHNTVSWYQQALGQGPQFIFQYYREEENGRGNFPPRFSGLQFPNYSSELNVNALELDDSALYLCASKRDQETQYFGPGTRLLVL.

This clone was seen once. This chain links TRBV5-1 with TRBJ1-4; unclear D gene. The germline V gene has CDR1 SGHRS and CDR2 YFSETQ. The CDR3 extends over 13 amino acids. V was pared by 2 bases and J by 8 bases, with 10 bases between. DNA for the CDR3: TGCGCCAGCAGCTTCGGACTAGGGGAAAAACTGTTTTTT. Protein: CASSFGLGEKLFF. Complete variable domain (other parts from reference TRBV5-1 and TRBJ1-4): KAGVTQTPRYLIKTRGQQVTLSCSPISGHRSVSWYQQTPGQGLQFLFEYFSETQRNKGNFPGRFSGRQFSNSRSEMNVSTLELGDSALYLCASSFGLGEKLFFGSGTQLSVL.